Sequencing of this T cell receptor beta chain was carried out in a study of monozygotic twins with inflammatory bowel disease. The CDR3 spans 13 residues. In germline, CDR1 is LGHNA, CDR2 YNFKEQ. Comments on this clonotype: The antigen remains undetermined.

General study results and limits: T cell subtypes were not distinguishable in this analysis.

Without any T cell sorting, total RNA was isolated from whole blood. Per TCR library, about 3.5 ug of total RNA was used. Eight separate reactions for every sample produced the cDNA. TCRdb reanalyzed the 5' RACE reads and collapses them to one entry per CDR3 protein, without DNA. The repertoire table contains about 210,000 distinct CDR3 sequences. The sequence derives from a human donor with ulcerative colitis or Crohn's disease, or a healthy co-twin of an affected twin (not recorded which). The chain links TRBV4-2 to TRBJ2-1; with no DNA, the TCRdb D assignment of TRBD2 cannot be verified. Sample: blood. The chain's CDR3 is CASSQRLAGEKFF.